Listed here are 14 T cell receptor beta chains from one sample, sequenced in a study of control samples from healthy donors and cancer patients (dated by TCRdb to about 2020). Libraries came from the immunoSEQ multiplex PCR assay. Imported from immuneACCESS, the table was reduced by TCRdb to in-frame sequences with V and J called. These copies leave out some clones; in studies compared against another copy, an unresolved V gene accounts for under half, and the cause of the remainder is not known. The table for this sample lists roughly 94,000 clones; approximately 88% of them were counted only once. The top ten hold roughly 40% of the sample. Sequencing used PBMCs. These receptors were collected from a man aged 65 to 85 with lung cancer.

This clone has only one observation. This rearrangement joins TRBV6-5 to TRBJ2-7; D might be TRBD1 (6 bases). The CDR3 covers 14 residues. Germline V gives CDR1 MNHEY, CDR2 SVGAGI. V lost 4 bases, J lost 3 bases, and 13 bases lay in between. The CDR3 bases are TGTGCCAGCAGTTCCGCCGAGGGGGTCTACGAGCAGTACTTC. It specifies CASSSAEGVYEQYF.

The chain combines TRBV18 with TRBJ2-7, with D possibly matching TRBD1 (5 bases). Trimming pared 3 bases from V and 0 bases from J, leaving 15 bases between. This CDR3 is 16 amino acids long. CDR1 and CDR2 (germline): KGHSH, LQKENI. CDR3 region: CASSPARRQSSYEQYF. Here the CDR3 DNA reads TGTGCCAGCTCACCCGCGAGGAGACAGAGCTCCTACGAGCAGTACTTC.

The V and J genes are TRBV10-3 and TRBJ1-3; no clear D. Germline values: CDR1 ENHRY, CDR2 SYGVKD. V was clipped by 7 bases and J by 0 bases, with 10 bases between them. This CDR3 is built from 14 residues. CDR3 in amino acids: CAINGANSGNTIYF. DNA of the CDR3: TGTGCCATCAATGGAGCGAACTCTGGAAACACCATATATTTT.

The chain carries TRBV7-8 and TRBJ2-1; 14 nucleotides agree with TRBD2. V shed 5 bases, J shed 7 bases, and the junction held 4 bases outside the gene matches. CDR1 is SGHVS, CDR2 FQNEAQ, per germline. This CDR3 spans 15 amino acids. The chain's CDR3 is CASSLGTSGGNEQFF. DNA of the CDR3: TGTGCCAGCAGCCTCGGGACTAGCGGGGGAAATGAGCAGTTCTTC.

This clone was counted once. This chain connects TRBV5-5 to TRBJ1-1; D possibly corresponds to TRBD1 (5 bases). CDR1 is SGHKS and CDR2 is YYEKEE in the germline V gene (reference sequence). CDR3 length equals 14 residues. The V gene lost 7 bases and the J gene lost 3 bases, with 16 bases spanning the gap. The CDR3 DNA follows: TGTGCCAGCGTCAATTTGGGGGTAGACACTGAAGCTTTCTTT. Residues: CASVNLGVDTEAFF. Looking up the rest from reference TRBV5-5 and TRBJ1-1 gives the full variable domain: DAGVTQSPTHLIKTRGQQVTLRCSPISGHKSVSWYQQVLGQGPQFIFQYYEKEERGRGNFPDRFSARQFPNYSSELNVNALLLGDSALYLCASVNLGVDTEAFFGQGTRLTVV.

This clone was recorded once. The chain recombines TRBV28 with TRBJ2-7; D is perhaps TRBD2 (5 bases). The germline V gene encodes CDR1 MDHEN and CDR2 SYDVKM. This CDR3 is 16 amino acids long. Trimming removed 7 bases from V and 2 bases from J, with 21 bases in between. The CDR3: CASTHPLRGWTYEQYF. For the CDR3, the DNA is TGTGCCAGCACTCATCCTCTTCGGGGATGGACCTACGAGCAGTACTTC.

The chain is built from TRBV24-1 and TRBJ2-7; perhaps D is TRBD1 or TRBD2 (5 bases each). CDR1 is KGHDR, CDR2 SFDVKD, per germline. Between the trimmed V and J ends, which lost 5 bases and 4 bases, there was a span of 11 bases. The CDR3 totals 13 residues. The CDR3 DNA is TGTGCCACCAGTGTGGGGGACCATTACGAGCAGTACTTC. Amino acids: CATSVGDHYEQYF.

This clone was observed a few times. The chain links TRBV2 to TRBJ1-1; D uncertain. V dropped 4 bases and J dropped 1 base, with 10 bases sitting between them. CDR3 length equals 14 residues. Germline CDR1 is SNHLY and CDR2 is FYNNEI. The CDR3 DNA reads TGTGCCAGCAGTGCCGCAGGACCGAACACTGAAGCTTTCTTT. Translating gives CASSAAGPNTEAFF.

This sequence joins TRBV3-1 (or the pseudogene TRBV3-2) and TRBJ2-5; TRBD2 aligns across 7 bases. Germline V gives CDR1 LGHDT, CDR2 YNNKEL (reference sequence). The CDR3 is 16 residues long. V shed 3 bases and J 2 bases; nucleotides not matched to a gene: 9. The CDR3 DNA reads TGTGCCAGCAGCCAGGCCCGACAGCGGGGTCAAGAGACCCAGTACTTC. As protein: CASSQARQRGQETQYF.

CDR3 nucleotide sequence: TGTGCCAGCAGTGAACGGCAGGGCGGAAAGACCCAGTACTTC. It specifies CASSERQGGKTQYF. V is TRBV2 and J is TRBJ2-5; D is perhaps TRBD1 (5 bases). Germline V gene sequence: CDR1 SNHLY, CDR2 FYNNEI. V gave up 2 bases and J gave up 6 bases, with 13 bases separating them. The CDR3 has 14 residues.

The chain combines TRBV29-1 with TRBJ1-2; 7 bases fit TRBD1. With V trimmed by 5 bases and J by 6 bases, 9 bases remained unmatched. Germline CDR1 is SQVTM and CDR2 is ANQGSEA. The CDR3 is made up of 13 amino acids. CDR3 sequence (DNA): TGCAGCGTTTACTATAAGGGGGCAAATGGCTACACCTTC. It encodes CSVYYKGANGYTF.

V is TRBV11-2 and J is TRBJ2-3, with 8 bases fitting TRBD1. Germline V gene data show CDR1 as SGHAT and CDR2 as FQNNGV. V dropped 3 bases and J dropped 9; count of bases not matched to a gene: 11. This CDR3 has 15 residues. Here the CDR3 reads CASSFRTGRSWTQYF. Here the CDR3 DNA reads TGTGCCAGCAGCTTTAGGACAGGGAGGAGTTGGACGCAGTATTTT.

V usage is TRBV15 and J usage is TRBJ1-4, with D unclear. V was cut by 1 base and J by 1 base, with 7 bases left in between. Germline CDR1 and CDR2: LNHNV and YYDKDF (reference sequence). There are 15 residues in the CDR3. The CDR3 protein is CATSRGGETNEKLFF. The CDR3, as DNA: TGTGCCACCAGCAGAGGTGGGGAAACTAATGAAAAACTGTTTTTT.

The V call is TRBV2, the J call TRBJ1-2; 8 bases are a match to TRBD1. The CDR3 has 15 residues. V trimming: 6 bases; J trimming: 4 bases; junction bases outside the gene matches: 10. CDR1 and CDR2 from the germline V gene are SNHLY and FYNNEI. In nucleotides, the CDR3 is TGTGCCAGCAGCCGTCGGACAGGGAATCGCTATGGCTACACCTTC. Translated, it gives CASSRRTGNRYGYTF. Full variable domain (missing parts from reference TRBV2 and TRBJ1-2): EPEVTQTPSHQVTQMGQEVILRCVPISNHLYFYWYRQILGQKVEFLVSFYNNEISEKSEIFDDQFSVERPDGSNFTLKIRSTKLEDSAMYFCASSRRTGNRYGYTFGSGTRLTVV.